Listed below are T cell receptor beta chains from one sample, sequenced in a study of T-cell memory formation after mild COVID-19. MiXCR, applied by TCRdb to the 5' RACE reads, yields one record per CDR3 protein. The data show around 340,000 distinct CDR3 sequences, roughly 13% seen once. Source material: PBMCs or a T cell subset sorted from them (not recorded which). These receptors were collected from a young man who had mild COVID-19 (a few samples of this study predate the infection). Cell type and time point are not known. CDR3s include the opening cysteine and the closing phenylalanine or tryptophan. The order of the fields is V gene, J gene, clone size, D gene, CDR3 DNA, CDR3 protein. D genes are given only for firm matches. Rows may omit the clone size; those that give it use once, few, many or a size class.

v_call: TRBV24-1
j_call: TRBJ2-3
clone_size: -
d_call: -
cdr3_nt: TGTGCCACCAGTGTTATGGCGGGGCAAGGACTAGATACGCAGTATTTT
cdr3_aa: CATSVMAGQGLDTQYF

v_call: TRBV12-3/TRBV12-4
j_call: TRBJ1-2
clone_size: -
d_call: -
cdr3_nt: TGTGCCAGCAGTTTCGGGGGGGGTGCGGGCTACACCTTC
cdr3_aa: CASSFGGGAGYTF

v_call: TRBV15
j_call: TRBJ2-5
clone_size: -
d_call: -
cdr3_nt: TGTGCCACCAGCAGAGTCGGTGGTGGGGAGACCCAGTACTTC
cdr3_aa: CATSRVGGGETQYF

v_call: TRBV5-1
j_call: TRBJ2-1
clone_size: few
d_call: -
cdr3_nt: TGCGCCAGCAGCTTGGCCCAGACACCGTACAATGAGCAGTTCTTC
cdr3_aa: CASSLAQTPYNEQFF

v_call: TRBV12-3/TRBV12-4
j_call: TRBJ2-3
clone_size: few
d_call: TRBD2
cdr3_nt: TGTGCCAGCAGTTCGGGACTAGAAATAGATACGCAGTATTTT
cdr3_aa: CASSSGLEIDTQYF

v_call: TRBV6-2/TRBV6-3
j_call: TRBJ2-7
clone_size: few
d_call: -
cdr3_nt: TGTGCCAGCAGTTACAGGCTTCCCTACGAGCAGTACTTC
cdr3_aa: CASSYRLPYEQYF

v_call: TRBV4-2
j_call: TRBJ2-7
clone_size: many
d_call: -
cdr3_nt: TGTGCCAGCAGCCCGTGGGGTGGGGAAAGCTCCTACGAGCAGTACTTC
cdr3_aa: CASSPWGGESSYEQYF

v_call: TRBV7-3
j_call: TRBJ2-6
clone_size: many
d_call: TRBD2
cdr3_nt: TGTGCCAGCAGCCTCTCTAGCGGGAGCTACTCTGGGGCCAACGTCCTGACTTTC
cdr3_aa: CASSLSSGSYSGANVLTF

v_call: TRBV12-3/TRBV12-4
j_call: TRBJ1-4
clone_size: once
d_call: -
cdr3_nt: TGTGCCAGCAGTTTAGTAGGAACAGAAGAAAAACTGTTTTTT
cdr3_aa: CASSLVGTEEKLFF

v_call: TRBV7-9
j_call: TRBJ1-1
clone_size: many
d_call: -
cdr3_nt: TGTGCCAGCAGCTTAGCGATTACAGGAAACACTGAAGCTTTCTTT
cdr3_aa: CASSLAITGNTEAFF

v_call: TRBV19
j_call: TRBJ1-1
clone_size: few
d_call: -
cdr3_nt: TGTGCCAGTAGAGACACTACGAACACTGAAGCTTTCTTT
cdr3_aa: CASRDTTNTEAFF

v_call: TRBV28
j_call: TRBJ2-1
clone_size: -
d_call: -
cdr3_nt: TGTGCCAGCAGTTTTTCCAGGCACAATGAGCAGTTCTTC
cdr3_aa: CASSFSRHNEQFF

v_call: TRBV27
j_call: TRBJ2-4
clone_size: few
d_call: -
cdr3_nt: TGTGCCAGCAGTCGACTATCGGCCCCACCCCTAGCCAAAAACATTCAGTACTTC
cdr3_aa: CASSRLSAPPLAKNIQYF

v_call: TRBV28
j_call: TRBJ2-4
clone_size: few
d_call: -
cdr3_nt: TGTGCCAGCAGCGATCAAAACGGGAACATTCAGTACTTC
cdr3_aa: CASSDQNGNIQYF

v_call: TRBV20-1
j_call: TRBJ1-2
clone_size: -
d_call: -
cdr3_nt: TGCAGTGGGGGACCCCCAGAGGATGGCTACACCTTC
cdr3_aa: CSGGPPEDGYTF

v_call: TRBV6-2/TRBV6-3
j_call: TRBJ1-5
clone_size: few
d_call: -
cdr3_nt: TGTGCCAGCAGTTATCCGGCCTCTAAGCAGCCCCAGCATTTT
cdr3_aa: CASSYPASKQPQHF

v_call: TRBV7-2
j_call: TRBJ2-5
clone_size: -
d_call: TRBD2
cdr3_nt: TGTGCCAGCAGCCGCGGGGGGCGGGAGACCCAGTACTTC
cdr3_aa: CASSRGGRETQYF

v_call: TRBV28
j_call: TRBJ1-3
clone_size: few
d_call: -
cdr3_nt: TGTGCCAGCAACACCGTCTCTGGAAACACCATATATTTT
cdr3_aa: CASNTVSGNTIYF

v_call: TRBV7-2
j_call: TRBJ2-2
clone_size: few
d_call: -
cdr3_nt: TGTGCCAGCAGCTCTAACCCCCCCGGGGAGCTGTTTTTT
cdr3_aa: CASSSNPPGELFF

v_call: TRBV10-3
j_call: TRBJ2-7
clone_size: few
d_call: -
cdr3_nt: TGTGCCATCAGTGAGAGGGGGTCCGAGCAGTACTTC
cdr3_aa: CAISERGSEQYF

v_call: TRBV5-1
j_call: TRBJ1-1
clone_size: -
d_call: -
cdr3_nt: TGCGCCAGCAGCTTGGCTTGGACAGCGATGAACACTGAAGCTTTCTTT
cdr3_aa: CASSLAWTAMNTEAFF

v_call: TRBV15
j_call: TRBJ2-5
clone_size: -
d_call: TRBD2
cdr3_nt: TGTGCCACCAGCAGACCAGGGACTAGCGGGGAAGAGACCCAGTACTTC
cdr3_aa: CATSRPGTSGEETQYF

v_call: TRBV7-9
j_call: TRBJ1-2
clone_size: -
d_call: -
cdr3_nt: TGTGCCAGCAGCTTAAGCGGGGAACCGCGGGGCTACACCTTC
cdr3_aa: CASSLSGEPRGYTF

v_call: TRBV29-1
j_call: TRBJ2-1
clone_size: -
d_call: TRBD1
cdr3_nt: TGCAGCGTTGAAGGGGACAGCAATGAGCAGTTCTTC
cdr3_aa: CSVEGDSNEQFF

v_call: TRBV19
j_call: TRBJ1-5
clone_size: -
d_call: -
cdr3_nt: TGTGCCAGTAGTATTGGACAGCTTAGCAATCAGCCCCAGCATTTT
cdr3_aa: CASSIGQLSNQPQHF

v_call: TRBV4-3
j_call: TRBJ1-3
clone_size: -
d_call: -
cdr3_nt: TGCGCCAGCAGCCAAGGAGTTGCAGTAGGGGCAAACACCATATATTTT
cdr3_aa: CASSQGVAVGANTIYF

v_call: TRBV29-1
j_call: TRBJ1-1
clone_size: -
d_call: -
cdr3_nt: TGCAGCGTTGACAATTCGAACACTGAAGCTTTCTTT
cdr3_aa: CSVDNSNTEAFF

v_call: TRBV6-2/TRBV6-3
j_call: TRBJ2-3
clone_size: few
d_call: -
cdr3_nt: TGTGCCAGCAGTTACCCGAGCCGCGGGGCTCACACAGATACGCAGTATTTT
cdr3_aa: CASSYPSRGAHTDTQYF

v_call: TRBV6-2/TRBV6-3
j_call: TRBJ2-1
clone_size: few
d_call: -
cdr3_nt: TGTGCCAGCAGTTTACGACTCTTGAGGGTCTCCAATGAGCAGTTCTTC
cdr3_aa: CASSLRLLRVSNEQFF

v_call: TRBV4-2
j_call: TRBJ2-7
clone_size: -
d_call: -
cdr3_nt: TGTGCCAGCAGCCAAGATAATTACGGAACCTACGAGCAGTACTTC
cdr3_aa: CASSQDNYGTYEQYF

v_call: TRBV5-1
j_call: TRBJ1-2
clone_size: few
d_call: -
cdr3_nt: TGCGCCAGCAGCTTGTACCGCGATGGCAGCTATGGCTACACCTTC
cdr3_aa: CASSLYRDGSYGYTF

v_call: TRBV7-8
j_call: TRBJ2-7
clone_size: -
d_call: -
cdr3_nt: TGTGCCAGCAGCCACGGGGGAGCCTACGAGCAGTACTTC
cdr3_aa: CASSHGGAYEQYF

v_call: TRBV7-9
j_call: TRBJ2-3
clone_size: few
d_call: -
cdr3_nt: TGTGCCAGCAGCTTCGGGGGCAGAGGGTCCACAGATACGCAGTATTTT
cdr3_aa: CASSFGGRGSTDTQYF

v_call: TRBV20-1
j_call: TRBJ2-7
clone_size: -
d_call: -
cdr3_nt: TGCAGTGCCCGGAGGGGGGCCACCTACGAGCAGTACTTC
cdr3_aa: CSARRGATYEQYF